This T cell receptor beta chain comes out of a study of tumor and adjacent non-tumor tissue in lung cancer. Looking at the study overall: Aged about 31 to 76 years, patients included roughly eleven men and roughly 5 women with stage I to III disease. Study conclusions and caveats: TCR diversity was significantly greater in tumor than normal lung tissue. In normal lung, the top 100 clones were significantly more dominant than in tumor. Patients with more diverse tumor TCRs had worse survival.

The CDR3 runs to 13 residues. Germline CDR1 reads SGHVS; CDR2 reads FQNEAQ. Between the trimmed V and J ends, which lost 1 base and 1 base, there was a span of 4 bases. No cell sorting was done before RNA was extracted from the tissue. More than 3 cm separated this lung sample from the edge of the tumor. This clonotype has a count of ten or more. Its antigen is still unknown. Three rounds of nested PCR, following a modified ARM-PCR protocol, produced the TCRbeta library. Via MiXCR, TCRdb re-called the multiplex PCR reads, giving one row per CDR3 protein. Here the sample spans 81,000 or so distinct CDR3 sequences, approximately 80% being singletons.

The J gene is TRBJ1-1, the V gene TRBV7-8; D is undetermined. This TCR was recovered from a man in his 60s with non-small cell lung cancer. The source material was distant non-tumor lung tissue. CDR3 sequence: CASSLGANTEAFF. The CDR3, as DNA: TGTGCCAGCAGCTTAGGAGCGAACACTGAAGCTTTCTTT.